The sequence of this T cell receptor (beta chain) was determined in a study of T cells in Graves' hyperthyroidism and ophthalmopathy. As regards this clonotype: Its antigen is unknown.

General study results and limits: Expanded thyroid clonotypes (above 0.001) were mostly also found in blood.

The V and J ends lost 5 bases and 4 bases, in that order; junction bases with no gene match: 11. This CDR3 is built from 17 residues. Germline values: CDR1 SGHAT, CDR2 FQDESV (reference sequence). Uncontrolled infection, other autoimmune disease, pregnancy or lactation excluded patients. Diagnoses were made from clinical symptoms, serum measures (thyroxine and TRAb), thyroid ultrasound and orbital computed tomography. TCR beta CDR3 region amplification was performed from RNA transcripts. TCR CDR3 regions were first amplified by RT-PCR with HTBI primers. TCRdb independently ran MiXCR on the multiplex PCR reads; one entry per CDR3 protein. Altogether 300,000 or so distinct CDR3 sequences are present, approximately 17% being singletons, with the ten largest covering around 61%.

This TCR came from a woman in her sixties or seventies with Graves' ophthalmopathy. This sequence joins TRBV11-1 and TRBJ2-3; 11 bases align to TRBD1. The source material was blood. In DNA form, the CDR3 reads TGTGCCAGCAGCCTCATCCTTGGACAGGGGGCCGCAGATACGCAGTATTTT. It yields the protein CASSLILGQGAADTQYF.